Each of the 32 T cell receptor beta chains below was sequenced from the same sample in a study of T cells in Graves' hyperthyroidism and ophthalmopathy (dated by TCRdb to the late 2010s). The protocol used for the library was multiplex PCR. TCRdb shows the sequencer as Illumina HiSeq 2000. TCR beta CDR3 regions were amplified from RNA transcripts. The first round of RT-PCR for the TCR CDR3 was performed with the HTBI primer set and the Qiagen OneStep RT-PCR kit. TCRdb reprocessing: public reads trimmed at Q25 with fastp, clones called with MiXCR, in-frame beta chains kept. Every distinct CDR3 protein forms one entry, paired with its most common genes and DNA. The sample profile shows about 360,000 distinct CDR3 sequences; over 10% of them were found once. Clones ranked in the top ten supply 9.2% of the sample. Sequencing input: blood. These TCRs come from a young woman with Graves' hyperthyroidism.

The chain is built from TRBV6-2 or TRBV6-3 and TRBJ2-1, with 8 nucleotides matching TRBD2. CDR3 length equals 15 residues. With V trimmed by 4 bases and J by 5 bases, 7 bases remained unmatched. Germline-derived CDR1 and CDR2 are MNHEY and SVGEGT. Written as DNA, the CDR3 is TGTGCCAGCAGTTGGATAGCGGGAACGAACAATGAGCAGTTCTTC. The encoded protein is CASSWIAGTNNEQFF.

This clonotype was seen a handful of times. The chain couples TRBV27 to TRBJ2-3, with D perhaps matching TRBD2 (6 bases). The V and J ends lost 5 bases and 4 bases respectively, with 22 bases between them. Germline V gene lookup returns CDR1 MNHEY and CDR2 SMNVEV (reference sequence). The CDR3 is 17 amino acids. Here the CDR3 reads CASSARLWRERADTQYF. The CDR3 DNA follows: TGTGCCAGCAGTGCACGCCTTTGGAGGGAGAGGGCAGATACGCAGTATTTT.

This clonotype was counted at least ten times. The rearrangement uses TRBV11-3 and TRBJ2-1; tentative D call: TRBD2 (5 bases). The CDR3 has 14 residues. In germline, CDR1 is SGHNT, CDR2 YENEEA. Trimming took off 5 bases at V and 8 bases at J, with 16 bases between the two ends. The CDR3 here is CASSTDGVVDEQFF. CDR3 DNA: TGTGCCAGCAGCACGGACGGGGTCGTGGATGAGCAGTTCTTC.

DNA for the CDR3: TGTGCCAGTACCACTGGGGCAGGTTCGTACGGCCACACCTTC. The encoded protein is CASTTGAGSYGHTF. V and J are TRBV19 and TRBJ1-2; maybe TRBD1 (5 bases). Trimming pared 7 bases from V and 12 bases from J, leaving 24 bases between. The germline gives CDR1 LNHDA, CDR2 SQIVND (reference sequence). This CDR3 comprises 14 residues.

The sample holds many counts of this clonotype. The V call is TRBV20-1, the J call TRBJ1-3; D ambiguous. CDR3 length: 13 amino acids. V gave up 6 bases and J gave up 0 bases, with 9 bases separating them. Per germline, CDR1 DFQATT and CDR2 SNEGSKA (reference sequence). CDR3 in amino acids: CSALSGSGNTIYF. DNA of the CDR3: TGCAGTGCCCTTTCGGGCTCTGGAAACACCATATATTTT.

This clonotype was recorded a few times. This rearrangement joins TRBV9 to TRBJ2-6; TRBD1 might be the D (6 bases). The CDR3 is 17 amino acids. Germline V gives CDR1 SGDLS, CDR2 YYNGEE. With 1 base removed from V and 0 bases from J, the gap between germline ends came to 11 bases. The CDR3 here is CASSVQGNPSGANVLTF. The CDR3 region has the DNA TGTGCCAGCAGCGTACAGGGGAATCCCTCTGGGGCCAACGTCCTGACTTTC.

The chain is built from TRBV12-3 or TRBV12-4 and TRBJ2-1; 10 bases align to TRBD2. Losses at the gene ends were 7 bases for V and 5 bases for J; bases not matched to a gene: 5. The CDR3 has 14 amino acids. CDR3 coding DNA: TGTGCCAGCAATCCCGGACTAGCGGACAATGAGCAGTTCTTC. Translation: CASNPGLADNEQFF.

The chain is built from TRBV6-1 and TRBJ1-4; D ambiguous. The CDR3 is made up of 16 amino acids. Germline CDR1 MNHNS, CDR2 SASEGT. V lost 5 bases and J lost 0, with 13 bases in between. CDR3 in DNA: TGTGCCAGCAGTCCCACCAGCGGGGCAACTAATGAAAAACTGTTTTTT. Residues: CASSPTSGATNEKLFF.

The sample holds many counts of this clonotype. The chain is built from TRBV24-1 and TRBJ2-3, with D perhaps TRBD1 or TRBD2 (5 bases each). Trimming left V 4 bases short and J 3 bases short, with 13 bases between. The CDR3 is 15 residues long. Per the germline V gene, CDR1 is KGHDR and CDR2 is SFDVKD. For the CDR3, the DNA is TGTGCCACCAGTGACCTTGGGACCGGGACAGATACGCAGTATTTT. Residues: CATSDLGTGTDTQYF.

In regard to this clonotype: The junction shows a germline mismatch at one end, possibly a read error. The genes are TRBV4-3 and TRBJ1-5; D not certain. The CDR3 has 13 amino acids. Germline CDR1 is LGHNA and CDR2 is YSLEER. CDR3 in DNA: TGCGCCGGCAGCGTCTATAGCAATCAGCCCCAGCATTTT. Translation gives CAGSVYSNQPQHF.

The chain links TRBV6-1 to TRBJ2-2; D gene ambiguous. This CDR3 has 13 amino acids. Between the trimmed V and J ends, which lost 6 bases and 6 bases, there was a span of 11 bases. The germline V gene has CDR1 MNHNS and CDR2 SASEGT. As DNA, the CDR3 is TGTGCCAGCAGCCCCGACCGTTCCGGGGAGCTGTTTTTT. Its translation is CASSPDRSGELFF.

This clonotype was counted a few times. This chain uses TRBV7-3 with TRBJ2-3, with 10 bases fitting TRBD2. CDR1 and CDR2 (germline): SGHTA, FQGTGA. The trim removed 3 bases at V and 4 bases at J, leaving 19 bases unmatched. The length of the CDR3 is 20 residues. The CDR3, as DNA: TGTGCCAGCAGCTTCACACGGGCCAGCGGGGGGGCTGAGGTAGCAGATACGCAGTATTTT. It yields the protein CASSFTRASGGAEVADTQYF.

This rearrangement joins TRBV14 to TRBJ2-6; a weak D match, TRBD2 (6 bases). CDR1 and CDR2 (germline): SGHDN, FVKESK. Trimming stripped 8 bases from V and 2 bases from J, with 13 bases between. The CDR3 extends over 15 amino acids. The CDR3 DNA is TGTGCCAGCGCTCGGGGGACCACTGGGGCCAACGTCCTGACTTTC. It specifies CASARGTTGANVLTF.

The rearrangement links TRBV19 to TRBJ1-6, with D uncertain. The V gene's germline CDR1 is LNHDA and CDR2 SQIVND (reference sequence). The CDR3 covers 13 residues. Trimming left V 7 bases short and J 8 bases short, with 12 bases between. The CDR3 reads CASKEALDSPLHF. In DNA, the CDR3 is TGTGCCAGTAAGGAGGCCCTGGATTCACCCCTCCACTTT.

This clonotype has at least ten counts. The chain uses TRBV7-2 and TRBJ1-1, with 8 bases aligning to TRBD1. The V and J ends lost 5 bases and 5 bases, in that order; junction bases with no gene match: 13. The CDR3 spans 16 residues. Germline CDR1 is SGHTA and CDR2 is FQGNSA. CDR3: CASSPPAGRGLTEAFF. The DNA of the CDR3 is TGTGCCAGCAGCCCTCCGGCAGGCAGGGGGCTTACTGAAGCTTTCTTT. Using reference TRBV7-2 and TRBJ1-1 for the parts outside the CDR3, the full variable domain is GAGVSQSPSNKVTEKGKDVELRCDPISGHTALYWYRQSLGQGLEFLIYFQGNSAPDKSGLPSDRFSAERTGGSVSTLTIQRTQQEDSAVYLCASSPPAGRGLTEAFFGQGTRLTVV.

A few counts support this clonotype. The chain uses TRBV15 and TRBJ1-5; TRBD1 aligns across 7 bases. CDR1 and CDR2 from the germline V gene are LNHNV and YYDKDF (reference sequence). The CDR3 contains 18 residues. J gave up 2 bases and V 1 base, and 11 bases lay outside the gene matches. The CDR3 DNA reads TGTGCCACCAGCAGAGGAGGAGACAGGGTGAGGGGCAATCAGCCCCAGCATTTT. Translating gives CATSRGGDRVRGNQPQHF.

Notes on this clonotype: Since a much larger clone is just one base distant, this may be a read error. The rearrangement uses TRBV28 and TRBJ2-5, with D perhaps matching TRBD1 (6 bases). In germline, CDR1 is MDHEN, CDR2 SYDVKM. The CDR3 loop spans 14 amino acids. The CDR3 spells CASSSNRGQETRYF. The CDR3 nucleotides are TGTGCCAGCAGTTCCAACCGGGGACAAGAGACCCGGTACTTC.

Many counts were recorded for this clonotype. The rearrangement links TRBV7-9 to TRBJ2-3; TRBD1 agrees at 10 bases. This CDR3 has 19 residues. Germline loops: CDR1 SEHNR, CDR2 FQNEAQ (reference sequence). The ends lost 5 bases at V and 2 bases at J; junction bases unmatched: 16. CDR3 region: CASSKQTGGYRTITDTQYF. Written as DNA, the CDR3 is TGTGCCAGCAGCAAGCAGACAGGGGGCTACAGAACGATCACAGATACGCAGTATTTT.

A word on this clonotype: Just one base apart from a much larger clone, this may be a read error. The CDR3 DNA is TGTGCCAGCAGTTCCCAGAGCACAGATACGCAGTATTTT. Translating gives CASSSQSTDTQYF. The genes are TRBV6-9 and TRBJ2-3, with D unclear. CDR1 and CDR2 (germline): MNHGY, SVAAGI. CDR3 length: 13 residues. V shed 4 bases and J shed 0 bases, with 5 bases lying between them.

In its sample, this clonotype was seen many times. This rearrangement joins TRBV20-1 to TRBJ2-3; possibly TRBD2 for D (5 bases). Germline V gives CDR1 DFQATT, CDR2 SNEGSKA (reference sequence). The germline V and J ends were trimmed by 6 bases and 7 bases, with 11 bases remaining between them. CDR3 length: 11 amino acids. The CDR3 spells CSARSGYTQYF. In DNA form, the CDR3 reads TGCAGTGCCAGAAGCGGCTATACGCAGTATTTT.

In its sample, this clonotype was seen many times. J is TRBJ2-1 and V is TRBV3-1; D may correspond to TRBD1 or TRBD2 (5 bases each). V was clipped by 6 bases and J by 10 bases, with 16 bases between them. The CDR3 runs 13 residues. Germline V CDR1 and CDR2: LGHDT, YNNKEL (reference sequence). The CDR3 here is CASRGDPPMEQFF. In nucleotides, the CDR3 is TGTGCCAGCAGGGGGGACCCGCCCATGGAGCAGTTCTTC.

The V call is TRBV7-9, the J call TRBJ2-6; no firm D call. V was trimmed by 1 base and J by 1 base, leaving 5 bases between them. CDR1 and CDR2 (germline): SEHNR, FQNEAQ (reference sequence). The CDR3 sequence is 15 residues long. The chain's CDR3 is CASSLVFSGANVLTF. DNA of the CDR3: TGTGCCAGCAGCTTAGTCTTTTCTGGGGCCAACGTCCTGACTTTC. Filled out from reference TRBV7-9 and TRBJ2-6, the complete variable domain reads DTGVSQNPRHKITKRGQNVTFRCDPISEHNRLYWYRQTLGQGPEFLTYFQNEAQLEKSRLLSDRFSAERPKGSFSTLEIQRTEQGDSAMYLCASSLVFSGANVLTFGAGSRLTVL.

This clonotype appeared many times. The V call is TRBV30, the J call TRBJ2-7; 7 nucleotides align to TRBD1. The length of the CDR3 is 14 residues. Germline V gene data show CDR1 as GTSNPN and CDR2 as SVGIG (reference sequence). V trimming: 1 base; J trimming: 0 bases; junction bases outside the gene matches: 3. CDR3 DNA sequence: TGTGCCTGGAGTGGAGGGGGCGTCTCCTACGAGCAGTACTTC. It translates to CAWSGGGVSYEQYF. The full variable domain, in which reference TRBV30 and TRBJ2-7 provide the parts outside the CDR3, is SQTIHQWPATLVQPVGSPLSLECTVEGTSNPNLYWYRQAAGRGLQLLFYSVGIGQISSEVPQNLSASRPQDRQFILSSKKLLLSDSGFYLCAWSGGGVSYEQYFGPGTRLTVT.

At least ten counts were recorded for this clonotype. The chain couples TRBV7-3 to TRBJ2-3; 14 bases match TRBD2. This CDR3 contains 15 residues. With V trimmed by 4 bases and J by 6 bases, 3 bases remained unmatched. Germline V lookup: CDR1 SGHTA, CDR2 FQGTGA. The DNA of the CDR3 is TGTGCCAGCAGCTCCCGACTAGCGGGGGGGGATACGCAGTATTTT. Encoded protein: CASSSRLAGGDTQYF.

At least ten counts were recorded for this clonotype. V gene TRBV3-1 combines with J gene TRBJ1-1, with 7 bases aligning to TRBD1. J gave up 8 bases and V 5 bases, and 2 bases lay outside the gene matches. The CDR3 runs to 11 residues. Germline CDR1 is LGHDT and CDR2 is YNNKEL (reference sequence). CDR3 sequence: CASSEGGEAFF. The CDR3 DNA is TGTGCCAGCAGCGAAGGGGGCGAAGCTTTCTTT.

CDR3 protein: CASSVRTSGRRTDTQYF. The CDR3 nucleotides read TGTGCCAGCAGCGTCCGGACTAGCGGGAGGCGCACAGATACGCAGTATTTT. V usage is TRBV13 and J usage is TRBJ2-3, with TRBD2 matching 14 bases. The J segment lost 1 base and the V segment lost 5 bases, leaving 5 bases of the junction unmatched. The CDR3 consists of 17 residues. CDR1 is PRHDT, CDR2 FYEKMQ, per germline (reference sequence).

This clonotype was found many times. This sequence joins TRBV27 and TRBJ1-1; D gene ambiguous. The V and J ends lost 4 bases and 2 bases respectively, with 11 bases between them. In germline, CDR1 is MNHEY, CDR2 SMNVEV (reference sequence). The CDR3 runs 14 residues. The CDR3 DNA is TGTGCCAGCAGTTCCCTCGGGGTTAACACTGAAGCTTTCTTT. It yields the protein CASSSLGVNTEAFF.

This clonotype was counted at least ten times. DNA of the CDR3: TGTGCCAGCGGGGGATGGGGGTCGGGTCAGCCCCAGCATTTT. This codes for CASGGWGSGQPQHF. This rearrangement joins TRBV27 to TRBJ1-5; possibly TRBD1 for D (5 bases). The V gene lost 8 bases and the J gene lost 6 bases, with 17 bases spanning the gap. CDR3 length: 14 residues. Germline CDR1 and CDR2: MNHEY and SMNVEV (reference sequence).

This clonotype was seen repeatedly, ten times or more. V and J are TRBV28 and TRBJ2-3; possible D gene TRBD1, 5 bases. CDR3 length equals 14 residues. V shed 4 bases and J shed 4 bases, with 12 bases lying between them. The germline gives CDR1 MDHEN, CDR2 SYDVKM. The CDR3 sequence is CASSSQGTPDTQYF. The CDR3, as DNA: TGTGCCAGCAGTTCCCAGGGTACGCCAGATACGCAGTATTTT.

This clonotype was seen many times. The chain is built from TRBV7-9 and TRBJ2-7, with D unclear. Germline V lookup: CDR1 SEHNR, CDR2 FQNEAQ (reference sequence). This CDR3 is built from 13 residues. Trimming took 1 base from V and 3 from J, leaving 7 bases between them. CDR3 bases: TGTGCCAGCAGCTTAGTACAGCGCTACGAGCAGTACTTC. Protein: CASSLVQRYEQYF. The full variable domain, with the rest looked up from reference TRBV7-9 and TRBJ2-7, is DTGVSQNPRHKITKRGQNVTFRCDPISEHNRLYWYRQTLGQGPEFLTYFQNEAQLEKSRLLSDRFSAERPKGSFSTLEIQRTEQGDSAMYLCASSLVQRYEQYFGPGTRLTVT.

This clonotype was seen a few times. The CDR3 coding sequence is TGCGCCAGCAGCTTGGTATACGGCCGGGCGGTAGATGAGCAGTTCTTC. Amino acid sequence: CASSLVYGRAVDEQFF. J is TRBJ2-1 and V is TRBV5-1; D call uncertain. Between the trimmed V and J ends, which lost 0 bases and 8 bases, there was a span of 18 bases. There are 16 residues in the CDR3. CDR1 and CDR2 from the germline V gene are SGHRS and YFSETQ. The variable domain in full, with the rest retrieved from reference TRBV5-1 and TRBJ2-1, is KAGVTQTPRYLIKTRGQQVTLSCSPISGHRSVSWYQQTPGQGLQFLFEYFSETQRNKGNFPGRFSGRQFSNSRSEMNVSTLELGDSALYLCASSLVYGRAVDEQFFGPGTRLTVL.

This clonotype was seen at least ten times. V and J are TRBV3-1 and TRBJ1-3, with D maybe TRBD1 (5 bases). CDR1 is LGHDT, CDR2 YNNKEL, per germline (reference sequence). Trimming shortened V by 4 bases and J by 3 bases, and 13 bases separated the two germline ends. The CDR3 extends over 15 amino acids. CDR3 bases: TGTGCCAGCAGCCCCCTCATTGGGGGTGGAAACACCATATATTTT. Translated: CASSPLIGGGNTIYF. Full variable domain (missing parts from reference TRBV3-1 and TRBJ1-3): DTAVSQTPKYLVTQMGNDKSIKCEQNLGHDTMYWYKQDSKKFLKIMFSYNNKELIINETVPNRFSPKSPDKAHLNLHINSLELGDSAVYFCASSPLIGGGNTIYFGEGSWLTVV.